Shown below are 18 T cell receptor beta chains from a single sample sequenced in a study of molecular identifiers for immune sequencing clone quantification. TCRdb ran MiXCR on the PCR reads and lists one entry per CDR3 protein. The sample gives under 600,000 distinct CDR3 sequences, 25% of which show up once; approximately 0.8% is in the top ten. The source material was naive CD8+ T cells from blood, with Jurkat cell RNA spiked in. The sample's subset: FACS-sorted CD8+CD4-CCR7+CD45RA+ naive T cells. The receptors shown here come from a human donor in good health. Some libraries in this study had Jurkat cell RNA spiked in.

This clonotype was counted a few times. The V and J genes are TRBV7-9 and TRBJ2-7; TRBD2 might be the D (6 bases). CDR3 size: 15 residues. V was clipped by 5 bases and J by 3 bases, with 17 bases between them. CDR1 SEHNR and CDR2 FQNEAQ come from the germline V gene (reference sequence). CDR3 region: CASSLPPGSGYEQYF. The CDR3 region has the DNA TGTGCCAGCAGCCTACCCCCAGGTAGCGGCTACGAGCAGTACTTC.

This clonotype was counted at least ten times. The chain carries TRBV7-6 and TRBJ2-5; no clear D gene. V was cut by 4 bases and J by 4 bases, with 10 bases left in between. The CDR3 is 13 amino acids. Germline values: CDR1 SGHVS, CDR2 FNYEAQ. DNA for the CDR3: TGTGCCAGCAGCTCTCTTGTAATAGAGACCCAGTACTTC. Translating gives CASSSLVIETQYF.

Many counts were recorded for this clonotype. CDR3 nucleotides: TGTGCCAGCAGTTTAGCGGGTGGCGCGGATACGCAGTATTTT. Translation: CASSLAGGADTQYF. The chain carries TRBV27 and TRBJ2-3; weak D call: TRBD2 (5 bases). This CDR3 comprises 14 residues. Per the germline V gene, CDR1 is MNHEY and CDR2 is SMNVEV (reference sequence). Trimming shortened V by 2 bases and J by 6 bases, and 12 bases separated the two germline ends.

This clonotype was seen repeatedly, ten times or more. This sequence joins TRBV5-6 and TRBJ2-7; perhaps TRBD1 as D (6 bases). This CDR3 has 15 residues. CDR1 SGHDT and CDR2 YYEEEE come from the germline V gene. The ends were cut back, 3 bases at V and 6 bases at J, with 19 bases in the middle. Here the CDR3 reads CASSSAGTFLGEQYF. The DNA for the CDR3 is TGTGCCAGCAGCTCGGCAGGGACATTCCTGGGCGAGCAGTACTTC.

The rearrangement joins TRBV27 to TRBJ1-6, with TRBD1 identical over 9 bases. CDR3 size: 15 residues. The germline gives CDR1 MNHEY, CDR2 SMNVEV (reference sequence). V was clipped by 5 bases and J by 11 bases; unmatched bases: 10. CDR3 residues: CASSLGTGFFPPLHF. As DNA, the CDR3 is TGTGCCAGCAGTCTGGGGACAGGGTTCTTCCCACCCCTCCACTTT.

This clonotype was detected only a few times. The chain carries TRBV20-1 and TRBJ2-5; D possibly matches TRBD1 or TRBD2 (5 bases each). The CDR3 is 15 amino acids. Germline CDR1 DFQATT, CDR2 SNEGSKA (reference sequence). V was pared by 2 bases and J by 5 bases, with 18 bases between. The CDR3 nucleotides are TGCAGTGCTAGATCCTGGGACGGCGAGCGGGAGACCCAGTACTTC. It translates to CSARSWDGERETQYF.

This clonotype was seen a few times. J is TRBJ2-5 and V is TRBV5-5; tentative D call: TRBD2 (6 bases). Germline V gives CDR1 SGHKS, CDR2 YYEKEE (reference sequence). This CDR3 spans 15 amino acids. Trimming cost V 3 bases and J 5 bases, with 17 bases left between them. DNA for the CDR3: TGTGCCAGCAGCTCGGCCTGGGGGGTTTCGGAGACCCAGTACTTC. Its translation is CASSSAWGVSETQYF.

Notes on this clonotype: A much larger clone is a single base away; this may be a read error. The V and J genes are TRBV9 and TRBJ2-3, with D perhaps matching TRBD2 (6 bases). CDR1 and CDR2 from the germline V gene are SGDLS and YYNGEE. The CDR3 runs 16 residues. Trimming cost V 2 bases and J 4 bases, with 17 bases left between them. CDR3 residues: CASSVTSRIEADTQYF. The CDR3 region has the DNA TGTGCCAGCAGCGTTACTAGCAGGATTGAGGCAGATACGCAGTATTTT. Based on the CDR3 plus reference TRBV9 and TRBJ2-3, the full variable domain is DSGVTQTPKHLITATGQRVTLRCSPRSGDLSVYWYQQSLDQGLQFLIQYYNGEERAKGNILERFSAQQFPDLHSELNLSSLELGDSALYFCASSVTSRIEADTQYFGPGTRLTVL.

The chain employs TRBV27 and TRBJ1-1; D gene ambiguous. The CDR3 spans 14 residues. Trimming stripped 5 bases from V and 0 bases from J, with 10 bases between. Germline CDR1 reads MNHEY; CDR2 reads SMNVEV (reference sequence). The CDR3 loop is CASSLNLLNTEAFF. The CDR3, as DNA: TGTGCCAGCAGTCTAAACCTACTGAACACTGAAGCTTTCTTT.

J is TRBJ1-5 and V is TRBV6-2 or TRBV6-3; TRBD1 is a possible D gene (6 bases). Germline CDR1 reads MNHEY; CDR2 reads SVGEGT. CDR3 size: 14 residues. V was shortened by 2 bases and J by 6 bases, with 11 bases between the two germline ends. CDR3: CASSYRGRTQPQHF. The DNA of the CDR3 is TGTGCCAGCAGTTACAGGGGGAGAACTCAGCCCCAGCATTTT.

J is TRBJ1-2 and V is TRBV6-5, with a tentative D call TRBD1 (6 bases). Germline V gives CDR1 MNHEY, CDR2 SVGAGI. Trimming took 0 bases from V and 3 from J, leaving 11 bases between them. This CDR3 region has 15 residues. The CDR3 DNA is TGTGCCAGCAGTTACTCCTCCGGACAGCACTATGGCTACACCTTC. Translation: CASSYSSGQHYGYTF.

The sample holds a few counts of this clonotype. The rearrangement links TRBV6-4 to TRBJ2-1, with D unresolved. CDR1 is MRHNA, CDR2 SNTAGT, per germline. Trimming removed 2 bases at V and 3 bases at J, with 8 bases between. The CDR3 covers 14 residues. CDR3 protein: CASSDTAFYNEQFF. CDR3 nucleotide sequence: TGTGCCAGCAGTGACACAGCCTTCTACAATGAGCAGTTCTTC.

About this clonotype itself: Being one base from a much bigger clone, this may be a read error. This chain joins TRBV12-3 or TRBV12-4 and TRBJ1-3; no clear D gene. The CDR3 has 12 residues. The CDR3 spells CAGSPGGNTIYF. In DNA form, the CDR3 reads TGTGCCGGCAGCCCCGGAGGAAACACCATATATTTT.

The chain combines TRBV6-5 with TRBJ1-2; 8 bases map to TRBD1. The germline gives CDR1 MNHEY, CDR2 SVGAGI. Unmatched junction bases numbered 12, after V lost 5 bases and J lost 4 bases. The CDR3 is 16 amino acids. The CDR3 DNA sequence: TGTGCCAGCAGTCAGCTGGTGGACAGGGAGACCTATGGCTACACCTTC. As protein: CASSQLVDRETYGYTF.

This clonotype was seen repeatedly, ten times or more. The chain uses TRBV7-9 and TRBJ1-2, with 7 nucleotides matching TRBD1. J gave up 1 base and V 5 bases, and 13 bases lay outside the gene matches. Germline assignment: CDR1 SEHNR and CDR2 FQNEAQ (reference sequence). The CDR3 extends over 17 amino acids. Here the CDR3 reads CASSPTATGILNYGYTF. For the CDR3, the DNA is TGTGCCAGCAGCCCCACCGCGACAGGGATCCTTAACTATGGCTACACCTTC.

The chain links TRBV12-3 or TRBV12-4 to TRBJ2-7; no firm D call. The CDR3 sequence is 15 residues long. V lost 0 bases and J 0 bases, leaving 9 bases between the germline ends. The CDR3 region is CASSLAPASSYEQYF. The CDR3 DNA sequence: TGTGCCAGCAGTTTAGCTCCGGCCAGCTCCTACGAGCAGTACTTC.

This clonotype came up once. A clone one base away is much larger, so this may be a read error. CDR3 region: CASGSGLVADTQYF. The CDR3 nucleotides are TGTGCCAGCGGTTCAGGGCTAGTAGCAGATACGCAGTATTTT. J is TRBJ2-3 and V is TRBV28; maybe TRBD1 (5 bases). Germline CDR1 and CDR2: MDHEN and SYDVKM. This CDR3 comprises 14 residues. Trimming cost V 8 bases and J 4 bases, with 16 bases left between them.

The J gene is TRBJ1-5, the V gene TRBV7-9, with a tentative D call TRBD1 (5 bases). With 7 bases removed from V and 1 base from J, the gap between germline ends came to 11 bases. The CDR3 covers 14 residues. Germline V CDR1 and CDR2: SEHNR, FQNEAQ (reference sequence). The CDR3 DNA reads TGTGCCAGCACGGGGCTGGGGAGCAATCAGCCCCAGCATTTT. It is translated as CASTGLGSNQPQHF.